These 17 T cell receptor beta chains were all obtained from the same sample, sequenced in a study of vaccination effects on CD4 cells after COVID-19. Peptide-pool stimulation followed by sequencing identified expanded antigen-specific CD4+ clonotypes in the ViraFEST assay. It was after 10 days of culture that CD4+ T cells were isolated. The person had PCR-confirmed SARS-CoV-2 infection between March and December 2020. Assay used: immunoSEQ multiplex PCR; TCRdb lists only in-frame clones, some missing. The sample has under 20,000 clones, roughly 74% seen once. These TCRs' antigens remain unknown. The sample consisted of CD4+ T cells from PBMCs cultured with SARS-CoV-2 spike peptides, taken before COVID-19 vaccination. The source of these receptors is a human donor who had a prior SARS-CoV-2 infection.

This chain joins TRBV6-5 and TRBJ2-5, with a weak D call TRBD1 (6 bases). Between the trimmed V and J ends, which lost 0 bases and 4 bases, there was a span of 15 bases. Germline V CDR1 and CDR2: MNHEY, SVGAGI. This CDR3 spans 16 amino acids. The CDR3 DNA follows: TGTGCCAGCAGTTACTCGAATCCGGGACACGGAGAGACCCAGTACTTC. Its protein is CASSYSNPGHGETQYF.

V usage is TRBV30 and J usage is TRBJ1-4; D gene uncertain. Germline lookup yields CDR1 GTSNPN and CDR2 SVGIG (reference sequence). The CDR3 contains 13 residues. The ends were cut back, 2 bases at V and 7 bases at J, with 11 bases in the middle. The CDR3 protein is CAWSRWTGEKLFF. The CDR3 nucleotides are TGTGCCTGGAGTAGATGGACGGGTGAAAAACTGTTTTTT.

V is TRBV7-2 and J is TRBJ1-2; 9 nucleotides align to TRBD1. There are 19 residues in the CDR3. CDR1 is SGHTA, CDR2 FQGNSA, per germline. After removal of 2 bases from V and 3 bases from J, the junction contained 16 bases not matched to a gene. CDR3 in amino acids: CASSLTPIVTGGAYYGYTF. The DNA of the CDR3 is TGTGCCAGCAGCTTAACGCCTATAGTCACAGGGGGCGCTTACTATGGCTACACCTTC.

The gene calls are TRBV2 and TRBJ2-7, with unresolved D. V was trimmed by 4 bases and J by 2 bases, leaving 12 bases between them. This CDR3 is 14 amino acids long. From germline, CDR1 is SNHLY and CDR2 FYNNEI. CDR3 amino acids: CASSVPASPYEQYF. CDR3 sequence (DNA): TGTGCCAGCAGTGTCCCGGCCTCCCCCTACGAGCAGTACTTC.

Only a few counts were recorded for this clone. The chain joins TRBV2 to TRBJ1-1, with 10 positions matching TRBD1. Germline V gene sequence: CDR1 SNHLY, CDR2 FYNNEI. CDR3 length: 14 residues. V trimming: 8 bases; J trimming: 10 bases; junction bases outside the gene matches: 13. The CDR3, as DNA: TGTGCCAGCGTGTGGGGACAGGGGTTCTCTGGAGCTTTCTTT. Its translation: CASVWGQGFSGAFF.

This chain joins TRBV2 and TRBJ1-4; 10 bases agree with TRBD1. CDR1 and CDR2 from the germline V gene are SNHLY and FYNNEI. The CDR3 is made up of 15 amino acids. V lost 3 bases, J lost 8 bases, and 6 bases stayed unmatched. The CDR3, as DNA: TGTGCCAGCAGTGATTATGGGACAGGGGAGGAAAAACTGTTTTTT. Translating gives CASSDYGTGEEKLFF.

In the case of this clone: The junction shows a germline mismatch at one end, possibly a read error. The CDR3: CASSIADRVSF. As DNA, the CDR3 is TGTGCCAGTAGTATAGCGGACAGGGTTTCTTTC. This rearrangement joins TRBV19 to TRBJ2-6; 8 bases line up with TRBD1. This CDR3 spans 11 amino acids. Germline V gene lookup returns CDR1 LNHDA and CDR2 SQIVND (reference sequence).

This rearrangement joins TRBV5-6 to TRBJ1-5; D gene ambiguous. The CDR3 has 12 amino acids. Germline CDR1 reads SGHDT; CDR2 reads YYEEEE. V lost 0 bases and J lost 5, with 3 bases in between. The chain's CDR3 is CASSLVDQPQHF. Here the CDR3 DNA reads TGTGCCAGCAGCTTGGTGGATCAGCCCCAGCATTTT.

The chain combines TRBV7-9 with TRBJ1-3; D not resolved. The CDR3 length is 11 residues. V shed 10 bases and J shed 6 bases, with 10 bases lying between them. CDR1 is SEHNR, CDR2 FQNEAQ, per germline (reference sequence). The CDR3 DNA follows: TGTGCCACCGCAGGTATAAACACCATATATTTT. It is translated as CATAGINTIYF.

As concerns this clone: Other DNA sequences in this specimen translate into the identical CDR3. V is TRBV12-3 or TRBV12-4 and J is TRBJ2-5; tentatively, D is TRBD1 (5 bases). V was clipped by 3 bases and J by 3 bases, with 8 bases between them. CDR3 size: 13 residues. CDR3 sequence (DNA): TGTGCCAGCAGTTTTAGGGGCGAAGAGACCCAGTACTTC. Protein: CASSFRGEETQYF.

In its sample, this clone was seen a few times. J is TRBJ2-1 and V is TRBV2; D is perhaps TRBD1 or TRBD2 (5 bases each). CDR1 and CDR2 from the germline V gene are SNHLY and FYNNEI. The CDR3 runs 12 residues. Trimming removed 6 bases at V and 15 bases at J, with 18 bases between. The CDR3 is CASRGDRPPRFF. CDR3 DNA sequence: TGTGCCAGCAGAGGGGACCGCCCACCGAGGTTCTTC.

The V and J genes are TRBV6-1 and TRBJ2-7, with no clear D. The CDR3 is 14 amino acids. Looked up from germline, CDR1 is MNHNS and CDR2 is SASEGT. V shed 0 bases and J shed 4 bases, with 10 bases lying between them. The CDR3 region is CASSEAGLKYEQYF. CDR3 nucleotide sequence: TGTGCCAGCAGTGAAGCCGGGCTCAAATACGAGCAGTACTTC.

CDR3 in DNA: TGTGCCAGCGGTAGACCGGTTCGAGAGACCCAGTACTTC. Residues: CASGRPVRETQYF. The chain is built from TRBV6-5 and TRBJ2-5; no clear D gene. V lost 8 bases to trimming and J lost 4 bases, with 14 bases between them. The germline V gene has CDR1 MNHEY and CDR2 SVGAGI. The CDR3 contains 13 residues.

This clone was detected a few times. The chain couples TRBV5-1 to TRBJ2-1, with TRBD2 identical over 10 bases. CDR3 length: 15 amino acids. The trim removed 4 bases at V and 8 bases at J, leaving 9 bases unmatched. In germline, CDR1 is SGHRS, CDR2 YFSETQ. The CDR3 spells CASSKGGLASHEQFF. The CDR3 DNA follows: TGCGCCAGCAGCAAAGGGGGACTAGCGTCCCATGAGCAGTTCTTC.

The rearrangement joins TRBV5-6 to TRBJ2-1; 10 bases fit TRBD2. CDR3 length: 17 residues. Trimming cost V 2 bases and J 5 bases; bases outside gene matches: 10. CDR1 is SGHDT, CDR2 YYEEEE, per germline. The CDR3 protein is CASSLSMGLAGDNEQFF. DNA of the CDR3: TGTGCCAGCAGCTTAAGTATGGGGCTAGCGGGAGACAATGAGCAGTTCTTC.

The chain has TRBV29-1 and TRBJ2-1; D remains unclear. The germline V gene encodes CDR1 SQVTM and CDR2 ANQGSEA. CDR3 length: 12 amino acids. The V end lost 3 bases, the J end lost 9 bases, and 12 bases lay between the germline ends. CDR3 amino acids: CSVDHGVGEQFF. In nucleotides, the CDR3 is TGCAGCGTTGATCATGGGGTGGGTGAGCAGTTCTTC.

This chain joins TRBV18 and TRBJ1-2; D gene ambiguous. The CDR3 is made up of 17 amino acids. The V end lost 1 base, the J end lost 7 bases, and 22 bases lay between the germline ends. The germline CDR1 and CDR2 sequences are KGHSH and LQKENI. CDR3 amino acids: CASSPRVSFVLQSGYTF. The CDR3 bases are TGTGCCAGCTCACCACGGGTTAGTTTTGTCTTGCAGTCTGGCTACACCTTC. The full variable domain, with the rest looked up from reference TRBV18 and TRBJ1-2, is NAGVMQNPRHLVRRRGQEARLRCSPMKGHSHVYWYRQLPEEGLKFMVYLQKENIIDESGMPKERFSAEFPKEGPSILRIQQVVRGDSAAYFCASSPRVSFVLQSGYTFGSGTRLTVV.